This T cell receptor beta chain was retrieved from a study of Ad26.COV2.S vaccination and SARS-CoV-2 variants. Study-wide context: Enrollment placed the donor in the COV1001 Ad26.COV2.S trial arm. Ad26.COV2.S shots went into the muscle once or twice, 56 days apart. Study-wide findings and caveats: Reports say spike-specific CD8+ and CD4+ T cell responses covered substantial breadth after vaccination. Spike-specific TCR breadth ran higher among vaccine recipients than placebo recipients.

Sequencing was performed with immunoSEQ multiplex PCR; in TCRdb, only in-frame clones are kept and a portion is missing. The sample holds about 480,000 clones, roughly 89% seen once. On this clone: Its antigen is as yet unknown.

The trim removed 2 bases at V and 0 bases at J, leaving 4 bases unmatched. The CDR3 sequence is 16 residues long. The V gene's germline CDR1 is SGHVS and CDR2 FQNEAQ. Treatment described: around 19 received Ad26.COV2.S at low or high dose, single or two shots; 5 received placebo; per-sample allocation not given. Repertoires come from day 63 after the first vaccine or placebo injection. The TCR originated in a person aged 18-60 years who received the Ad26.COV2.S COVID-19 vaccine or a placebo. The chain carries TRBV7-8 and TRBJ2-1; TRBD2 agrees at 7 bases. The sample was peripheral blood, taken in a trial of Ad26.COV2.S vaccine versus placebo. The CDR3 region is CASSLMGGSSYNEQFF. DNA for the CDR3: TGTGCCAGCAGCTTAATGGGGGGGAGCTCCTACAATGAGCAGTTCTTC.